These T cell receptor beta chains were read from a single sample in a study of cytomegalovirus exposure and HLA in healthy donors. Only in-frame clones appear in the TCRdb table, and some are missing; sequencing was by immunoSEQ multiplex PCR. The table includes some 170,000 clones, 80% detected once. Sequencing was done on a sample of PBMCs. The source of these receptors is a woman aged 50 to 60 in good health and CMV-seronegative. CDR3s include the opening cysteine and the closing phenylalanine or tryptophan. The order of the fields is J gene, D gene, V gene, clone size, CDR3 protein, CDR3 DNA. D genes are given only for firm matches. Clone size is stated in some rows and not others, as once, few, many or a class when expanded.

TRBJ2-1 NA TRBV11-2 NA CASSFGSSGYYNEQFF TGTGCCAGCAGCTTTGGTTCGTCAGGGTACTACAATGAGCAGTTCTTC
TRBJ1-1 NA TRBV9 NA CASSGEGVYTEAFF TGTGCCAGCAGCGGGGAGGGGGTATATACTGAAGCTTTCTTT
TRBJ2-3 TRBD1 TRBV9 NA CASSQRGLGRAGTDTQYF TGTGCCAGCAGTCAAAGGGGGCTCGGGCGGGCAGGCACAGATACGCAGTATTTT
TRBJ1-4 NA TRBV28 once CASSPRGRLNEKLFF TGTGCCAGCAGTCCGCGGGGTAGGCTGAATGAAAAACTGTTTTTT
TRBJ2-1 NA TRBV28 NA CASIQGSAYNEQFF TGTGCCAGCATTCAGGGGAGTGCTTACAATGAGCAGTTCTTC
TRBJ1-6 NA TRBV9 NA CASSLGSSYNSPLHF TGTGCCAGCAGCCTGGGGAGCTCCTATAATTCACCCCTCCACTTT
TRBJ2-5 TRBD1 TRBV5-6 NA CASSLVQGETQYF TGTGCCAGCAGCTTGGTACAGGGGGAGACCCAGTACTTC
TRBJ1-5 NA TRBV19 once CATSSQGWRGAQHF TGTGCCACTTCATCACAGGGATGGCGGGGGGCCCAGCATTTT
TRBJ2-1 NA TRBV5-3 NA CARSLAGKPQCEQFF TGTGCCAGAAGCTTGGCGGGAAAGCCGCAATGTGAGCAGTTCTTC
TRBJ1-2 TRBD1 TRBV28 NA CASSRGTGGLGYGYTF TGTGCCAGCAGTCGGGGGACAGGGGGTCTCGGCTATGGCTACACCTTC
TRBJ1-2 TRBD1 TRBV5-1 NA CASRQTGGASGYTF TGCGCCAGCAGGCAGACAGGGGGCGCTTCTGGCTACACCTTC
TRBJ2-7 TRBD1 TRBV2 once CATTGQGYEQYF TGTGCCACCACTGGACAGGGGTACGAGCAGTACTTC
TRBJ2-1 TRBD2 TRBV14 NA CASSLVAGGQYNEQFF TGTGCCAGCAGCCTCGTAGCGGGGGGCCAATACAATGAGCAGTTCTTC
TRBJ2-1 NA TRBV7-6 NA CASSSQGNEQFF TGTGCCAGCAGCTCCCAGGGTAATGAGCAGTTCTTC
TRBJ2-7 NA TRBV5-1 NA CASGLDGTSYEQYF TGCGCCAGCGGCTTGGACGGGACATCTTACGAGCAGTACTTC
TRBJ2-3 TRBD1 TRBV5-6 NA CASSQERTGLTDTQYF TGTGCCAGCAGCCAAGAACGGACAGGGTTGACAGATACGCAGTATTTT
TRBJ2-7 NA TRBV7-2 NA CASSPFAASYEQYF TGTGCCAGCAGCCCCTTCGCGGCCTCCTACGAGCAGTACTTC
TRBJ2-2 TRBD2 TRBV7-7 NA CASSRTGLAGGELFF TGTGCTAGCAGCCGAACGGGACTAGCTGGGGGGGAGCTGTTTTTT
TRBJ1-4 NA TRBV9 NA CASSVVGDAQANEKLFF TGTGCCAGCAGCGTAGTAGGGGATGCACAAGCTAATGAAAAACTGTTTTTT
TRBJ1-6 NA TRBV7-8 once CASSLTPSRSPLHF TGTGCCAGCAGCTTAACTCCCTCGCGGTCACCCCTCCACTTT
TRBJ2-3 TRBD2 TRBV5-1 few CASSLGLRGGTADTQYF TGCGCCAGCAGCTTGGGACTACGCGGGGGGACGGCAGATACGCAGTATTTT
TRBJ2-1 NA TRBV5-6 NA CASSLSTRSSYNEQFF TGTGCCAGCAGCTTGAGTACGAGAAGCTCCTACAATGAGCAGTTCTTC
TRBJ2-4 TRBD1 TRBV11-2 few CASSLGVETTGQNIQYF TGTGCCAGCAGCTTAGGGGTGGAGACGACAGGGCAAAACATTCAGTACTTC
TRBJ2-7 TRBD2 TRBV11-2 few CASSVRTSGGSYEQYF TGTGCCAGCAGCGTAAGGACTAGCGGCGGCTCCTACGAGCAGTACTTC
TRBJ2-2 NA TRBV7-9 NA CASSLSTSGELFF TGTGCCAGCAGCTTGTCGACATCTGGGGAGCTGTTTTTT
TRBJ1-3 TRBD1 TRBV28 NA CASSSMRDRTISGNTIYF TGTGCCAGCAGTTCCATGAGGGACAGGACCATCTCTGGAAACACCATATATTTT
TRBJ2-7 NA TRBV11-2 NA CASRSLGTLQQYF TGTGCCAGCAGGTCCCTCGGGACACTACAGCAGTACTTC
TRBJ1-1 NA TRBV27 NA CASSLVRGPEAFF TGTGCCAGCAGTTTAGTCAGGGGCCCTGAAGCTTTCTTT
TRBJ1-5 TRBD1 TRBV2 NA CASREGGLQPQHF TGTGCCAGCAGGGAAGGGGGCCTTCAGCCCCAGCATTTT
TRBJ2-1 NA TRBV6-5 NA CASRMTVYNEQFF TGTGCCAGCAGGATGACAGTATACAATGAGCAGTTCTTC
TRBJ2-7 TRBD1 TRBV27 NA CASSRSGTGAGEQYF TGTGCCAGCAGTCGATCCGGGACAGGGGCTGGCGAGCAGTACTTC
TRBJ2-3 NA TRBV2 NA CASSRFSGASTDTQYF TGTGCCAGCAGTCGCTTTAGCGGCGCTAGCACAGATACGCAGTATTTT
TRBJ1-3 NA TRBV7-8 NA CASSFLDGNSGNTIYF TGTGCCAGCAGCTTCTTGGACGGGAACTCTGGAAACACCATATATTTT
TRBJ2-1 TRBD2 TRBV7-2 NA CASSRSPSGRPYNEQFF TGTGCCAGCAGCCGCTCCCCTAGCGGGAGGCCCTACAATGAGCAGTTCTTC
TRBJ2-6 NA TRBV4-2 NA CASSQDGLGGSFSGANVLTF TGTGCCAGCAGCCAAGACGGGCTTGGGGGCAGTTTTTCTGGGGCCAACGTCCTGACTTTC
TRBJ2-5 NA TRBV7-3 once CASSPTREYGTQYF TGTGCCAGCAGCCCCACCCGTGAATACGGGACCCAGTACTTC
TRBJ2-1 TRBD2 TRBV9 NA CASRRGAGTGTMYNEQFF TGTGCCAGCAGGAGAGGGGCCGGTACCGGGACTATGTACAATGAGCAGTTCTTC
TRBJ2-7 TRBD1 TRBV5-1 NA CASSPDTGGEQYF TGCGCCAGCAGCCCAGACACAGGGGGCGAGCAGTACTTC
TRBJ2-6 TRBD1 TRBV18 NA CASSSYRGTSSGANVLTF TGTGCCAGCTCATCCTACAGGGGAACTAGCTCTGGGGCCAACGTCCTGACTTTC
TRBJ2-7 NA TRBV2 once CASSPTYEQYF TGTGCCAGCAGTCCAACCTACGAGCAGTACTTC
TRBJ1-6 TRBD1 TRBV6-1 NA CASRSPGQGNSPLHF TGTGCCAGCAGGTCGCCGGGACAGGGTAATTCACCCCTCCACTTT
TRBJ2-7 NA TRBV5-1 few CASSESSATYEQYF TGCGCCAGCAGCGAATCTAGCGCGACCTACGAGCAGTACTTC